This record looks at one T cell receptor beta chain sequence and its context. No cognate antigen has been identified for it. No qualities accompany the bases; no much larger clone lies one base away. Library generation was performed with multiplex PCR. Sequencer: Illumina HiSeq 4000. TCR beta libraries were built with iRepertoire HTBI primers and Arm-PCR amplification of CDR3 regions. Gel purification was performed on PCR products prior to sequencing. In the source study's methods: Across samples, fewer than 70 TRBV and roughly 15 TRBJ segments were identified and used for gene usage analysis of CDR3 amino acid clonotypes. COPE and FqMerger were used to merge the filtered high-quality paired reads into contigs. Contigs were aligned with BLAST to IMGT TRBV, TRBD and TRBJ reference genes, and CDR3 was defined per IMGT. Highly expanded clones were defined as clonotypes with a frequency above 0.1%. Shannon entropy served as the measure of repertoire diversity, while the Gini coefficient captured V-J evenness. Public clonotypes were defined as clonotypes shared by more than one individual. The raw public data were reprocessed by TCRdb itself: fastp quality trimming at Q25, MiXCR clonotype calling, in-frame beta chains only. Identical CDR3 protein sequences are pooled into one entry, listed with their most common genes and DNA. These V and J calls are TCRdb output, not the study's own analysis. The sample table shows about 470,000 distinct CDR3 sequences, and roughly 15% are seen once. The top ten hold 9% to 15% of the sample.

From the cysteine up to the phenylalanine, the CDR3 has a length of 12 residues. The CDR3 DNA has 36 bases and is translated from base 1. A distance of 7 bases separates the germline ends of V and J, which lose 2 bases and 6 bases respectively. The germline V gene supplies CDR1 KGHSH and CDR2 LQKENI. The sample originates from a study of regulatory T cells in long-lasting Graves disease (dated by TCRdb to the early 2020s). Regarding the study in general: Patients with newly diagnosed Graves' disease had been on antithyroid drugs for under 3 months. Persistent Graves' disease patients were compared with newly diagnosed Graves' disease patients by peripheral blood TCR sequencing and RNA sequencing. A total of roughly 35 samples underwent TCR sequencing: about 13 from persistent and some 20 from newly diagnosed Graves' disease patients. The study was conducted in China and was registered as a clinical trial.

Broad study findings and their caveats: TRBV28, TRBJ1-2 and TRBJ2-5 were preferentially used in persistent disease, while TRBV20-1 and TRBJ2-1 were favored in newly diagnosed disease. Sequencing and analysis were restricted to the TCR beta chain. Because the primary lesion, thyroid tissue, could not be accessed, the study looked at peripheral blood alone. Compared with newly diagnosed patients, persistent Graves' disease patients had lower TCR Shannon entropy and fewer highly expanded clones, which suggests clonal expansion. Persistent patients shared more public clonotypes among themselves (2,741) than newly diagnosed patients did (over 900). The authors noted that the small sample size was a limitation that may lower accuracy.

The label giving this sample's time point can be read as: newly diagnosed GD, antithyroid drugs for less than 3 months. For both TCR sequencing and RNA sequencing, RNA was extracted from PBMCs in TRIzol. The diagnosis of Graves' disease followed American Thyroid Association guidelines. Patients for the study were recruited at an endocrinology department in Xi'an, China. From each patient, approximately 9 milliliters of peripheral blood was collected into an EDTA anticoagulant tube. PBMCs were isolated by Ficoll Paque Plus density gradient separation without further T cell sorting. An Agilent 2100 Bioanalyzer and agarose gel were used to check RNA quality, and a NanoDrop 2000 was used to measure RNA concentration. The sample was also linked to a second study, of T cells in Graves' hyperthyroidism and ophthalmopathy. As described in the second report: Stable Graves' hyperthyroidism was defined as no progression to ophthalmopathy during 18 months of follow-up. Hyperthyroidism patients were aged 18 to 65 years and newly diagnosed, with disease duration of less than 2 months. Patients with uncontrolled infections, other autoimmune diseases, pregnancy or lactation were excluded. Diagnoses relied on clinical symptoms, serum thyroxine and TRAb, thyroid ultrasound and orbital computed tomography. For the first round of RT-PCR on the TCR CDR3, the HTBI primer set was used together with the Qiagen OneStep RT-PCR kit. Blood samples also contained most of the expanded thyroid clonotypes (frequency above 0.001), which suggests that blood repertoires may reflect thyroid immune responses. A model built on a 13 V-J signature distinguished ophthalmopathy from stable hyperthyroidism, reaching around 88% sensitivity and under 84% specificity in cross-validation and 80%/75% in testing. In validation, the model predicted progression to ophthalmopathy with 55% to 71% sensitivity and over 72% specificity, a median of around 6.6 months before onset. To identify TCR V-J signatures that set the groups apart, the researchers used a discovery cohort of 100 patients, made up of under 50 with Graves' ophthalmopathy and some 60 with stable Graves' hyperthyroidism. Prospective prediction of ophthalmopathy was tested in an independent validation cohort of some 20 hyperthyroidism patients and some 17 patients who later progressed to ophthalmopathy. The 100 or so discovery patients were divided at random into training and test sets in a 7:3 ratio. Thyroid tissue and blood T-cell repertoires from roughly 6 Graves' hyperthyroidism patients were also compared in the study. Following sampling, methimazole starting at 30 mg daily was given to hyperthyroidism patients, and high-dose intravenous methylprednisolone was given to ophthalmopathy patients. Libraries were constructed in a second round of multiplex PCR, after which size selection and purification were performed. The libraries were sequenced on an Illumina HiSeq2000 using paired-end 100 bp reads. Raw data were processed with SOAPnuke, discarding reads with adapters, uncalled bases, mean Phred below 15, or no exact constant-primer or identifier match. High-quality paired reads were merged with COPE v1.2.5, and unique nucleotide sequences were defined as clonotypes. MiTCR v1.1 was used to align the clonotypes against IMGT TRBV, TRBD and TRBJ reference segments. Analysis was restricted to V-J combinations with a frequency above 0.0001, which covered 99.2% of repertoires. A TCS score was defined as the ratio between F50 (clonal expansion) and ExV (chaos), using BLOSUM62-based TCRdist between CDR3 peptides within each V-J. Welch's t-statistics and random forest reduced fewer than 550 V-J features to 10 to 15, which were used in a naive Bayes classifier (R e1071). No statistical method was used to set the sample size in advance, and investigators knew the group allocation. The paper describes TCR Vbeta CDR3 sequencing of more than 120 peripheral blood samples, made up of about 40 ophthalmopathy patients, around 73 hyperthyroidism patients and about 17 progressor patients.

The material sequenced was peripheral blood mononuclear cells (PBMCs), taken at new diagnosis, from a patient treated with antithyroid drugs. This chain is built from TRBV18 and TRBJ2-5, with no confidently assigned D gene. This TCR came from a man in his forties or fifties with Graves disease. Donor details come from another sample of the same person, matched by shared clones. The CDR3 is CASSPSDKTQYF. The nucleotide sequence reads as follows: TGTGCCAGCTCACCAAGCGACAAGACCCAGTACTTC.